The next 31 T cell receptor beta chains were all read from a single sample in a study of CD8 T cells in ankylosing spondylitis. In TCRdb, the 5' RACE reads were re-called with MiXCR into one record per CDR3 protein. The data show roughly 150,000 distinct CDR3 sequences, just under 7.5% seen once. The specimen was blood, either unsorted or a sorted T cell fraction (not recorded which). The receptor source for this set is a female donor with ankylosing spondylitis or in good health (not recorded which).

This clonotype was counted many times. The V gene is TRBV4-2, the J gene TRBJ1-4; D remains unclear. There are 13 residues in the CDR3. V was cut by 4 bases and J by 7 bases, with 10 bases left in between. CDR1 is LGHNA, CDR2 YNFKEQ, per germline. CDR3 in amino acids: CASSPQEGEKLFF. The DNA of the CDR3 is TGTGCCAGCAGCCCCCAGGAAGGTGAAAAACTGTTTTTT.

This chain joins TRBV11-1 and TRBJ2-6; 7 nucleotides match TRBD1. From germline, CDR1 is SGHAT and CDR2 FQDESV (reference sequence). The CDR3 is 19 residues long. The V and J ends lost 2 bases and 0 bases, in that order; junction bases with no gene match: 10. Written as DNA, the CDR3 is TGTGCCAGCAGCTTATCCTTCGGGGACAGAAACTCTGGGGCCAACGTCCTGACTTTC. It encodes CASSLSFGDRNSGANVLTF. Full variable domain (missing parts from reference TRBV11-1 and TRBJ2-6): EAEVAQSPRYKITEKSQAVAFWCDPISGHATLYWYRQILGQGPELLVQFQDESVVDDSQLPKDRFSAERLKGVDSTLKIQPAELGDSAMYLCASSLSFGDRNSGANVLTFGAGSRLTVL.

This clonotype was counted ten times or more. The chain carries TRBV9 and TRBJ1-1; D ambiguous. Trimming stripped 2 bases from V and 1 base from J, with 9 bases between. The germline CDR1 and CDR2 sequences are SGDLS and YYNGEE. CDR3 length equals 14 residues. CDR3 sequence: CASSVAGGNTEAFF. In nucleotides, the CDR3 is TGTGCCAGCAGCGTGGCAGGAGGGAACACTGAAGCTTTCTTT.

This clonotype was counted many times. The CDR3 DNA sequence: TGCGCCAGCAGCCAAGAGGCGGCAGGGGGGGAAAAACTGTTTTTT. Protein sequence: CASSQEAAGGEKLFF. The chain combines TRBV4-1 with TRBJ1-4; 7 positions match TRBD1. The germline gives CDR1 MGHRA, CDR2 YSYEKL. V gave up 0 bases and J gave up 8 bases; unmatched junction bases: 6. The CDR3 has 15 residues.

This clonotype showed up many times. This sequence joins TRBV5-1 and TRBJ2-3; D possibly corresponds to TRBD1 (6 bases). Germline CDR1 reads SGHRS; CDR2 reads YFSETQ. V was clipped by 7 bases and J by 6 bases, with 21 bases between them. The CDR3 contains 15 residues. The CDR3 protein is CASAENTGRSDTQYF. CDR3 DNA: TGCGCCAGCGCAGAGAACACAGGGCGCTCCGATACGCAGTATTTT.

This clonotype has ten or more counts. The chain uses TRBV12-3 or TRBV12-4 and TRBJ2-5; D gene uncertain. This CDR3 comprises 13 residues. V was clipped by 2 bases and J by 7 bases, with 11 bases between them. CDR3 coding DNA: TGTGCCAGCAGTTTATGGAGCGTGGTGACCCAGTACTTC. Amino acids: CASSLWSVVTQYF.

As to this clonotype: With a much larger clone just one base away, this may be a read error. The V and J genes are TRBV7-2 and TRBJ2-1; TRBD2 matches at 9 bases. The CDR3 covers 15 residues. Germline CDR1 reads SGHTA; CDR2 reads FQGNSA. This chain's CDR3 is CANSSPGTSSNEQFF. As DNA, the CDR3 is TGTGCCAACAGCTCTCCCGGGACTAGCAGCAATGAGCAGTTCTTC.

This clonotype appeared many times. The genes are TRBV6-1 and TRBJ1-1, with 7 bases lining up with TRBD1. Germline values: CDR1 MNHNS, CDR2 SASEGT. J gave up 5 bases and V 6 bases, and 9 bases lay outside the gene matches. The CDR3 consists of 14 residues. CDR3 loop: CASRTPGQWTEAFF. CDR3 DNA sequence: TGTGCCAGCAGAACACCGGGACAGTGGACTGAAGCTTTCTTT.

The sample holds many counts of this clonotype. The chain combines TRBV6-1 with TRBJ1-2; 9 bases align to TRBD1. The CDR3 is 21 amino acids. Germline CDR1 is MNHNS and CDR2 is SASEGT. Unmatched junction bases numbered 23, after V lost 2 bases and J lost 4 bases. This chain's CDR3 is CASSESPGGPGQGGVGYGYTF. CDR3 DNA sequence: TGTGCCAGCAGTGAATCTCCGGGTGGCCCGGGACAGGGAGGAGTCGGCTATGGCTACACCTTC.

This clonotype showed up many times. The V gene is TRBV6-5, the J gene TRBJ1-2; possible D gene TRBD1, 6 bases. The germline gives CDR1 MNHEY, CDR2 SVGAGI. The CDR3 is 14 residues long. V dropped 2 bases and J dropped 4 bases, with 11 bases sitting between them. CDR3 region: CASSYVGAPYGYTF. The CDR3 DNA is TGTGCCAGCAGTTACGTGGGGGCCCCCTATGGCTACACCTTC.

This clonotype was counted many times. This chain's CDR3 is CASRPLTGGEQFF. Here the CDR3 DNA reads TGCGCCAGCAGACCACTGACAGGGGGTGAGCAGTTCTTC. The rearrangement links TRBV5-1 to TRBJ2-1, with TRBD1 matching over 9 bases. The V gene's germline CDR1 is SGHRS and CDR2 YFSETQ. V lost 5 bases to trimming and J lost 9 bases; unmatched junction nucleotides: 6. The CDR3 totals 13 residues.

The chain combines TRBV30 with TRBJ1-1; 8 bases fit TRBD1. Germline-derived CDR1 and CDR2 are GTSNPN and SVGIG (reference sequence). The V gene end was trimmed by 4 bases and the J gene end by 3 bases; junction bases not matched to a gene: 7. This CDR3 is 14 amino acids long. For the CDR3, the DNA is TGTGCCTGGACTACAGGGGGTGTGCACACTGAAGCTTTCTTT. Protein: CAWTTGGVHTEAFF.

This clonotype came up many times. The chain is built from TRBV7-9 and TRBJ1-5; D is unresolved. Per germline, CDR1 SEHNR and CDR2 FQNEAQ (reference sequence). The CDR3 contains 12 residues. Trimming took off 6 bases at V and 9 bases at J, with 12 bases between the two ends. CDR3 sequence (DNA): TGTGCCAGCAGAAAGGATGGAGGGCCCCAGCATTTT. It specifies CASRKDGGPQHF.

This clonotype was observed at least ten times. The chain links TRBV12-3 or TRBV12-4 to TRBJ1-1; tentatively, D is TRBD1 (5 bases). V was shortened by 2 bases and J by 2 bases, with 12 bases between the two germline ends. CDR3 length equals 15 residues. The CDR3 reads CASSLSGGTNTEAFF. CDR3 nucleotide sequence: TGTGCCAGCAGTTTATCCGGCGGGACTAACACTGAAGCTTTCTTT.

This clonotype came up many times. The genes are TRBV3-1 and TRBJ2-5; TRBD2 matches 8 bases. Germline CDR1 is LGHDT and CDR2 is YNNKEL (reference sequence). V trimming: 5 bases; J trimming: 10 bases; junction bases outside the gene matches: 12. The CDR3 runs to 14 residues. The CDR3 DNA sequence: TGTGCCAGCAGCTCCGGACTAGCCCCTTTTGTCCAGTACTTC. Translation gives CASSSGLAPFVQYF.

This clonotype has a count of ten or more. The J gene is TRBJ2-1, the V gene TRBV5-6; D is unresolved. This CDR3 has 13 amino acids. Germline V lookup: CDR1 SGHDT, CDR2 YYEEEE. V gave up 3 bases and J gave up 4 bases, with 8 bases separating them. The CDR3 is CASSSPPYNEQFF. The CDR3 DNA is TGTGCCAGCAGCTCGCCACCATACAATGAGCAGTTCTTC.

This clonotype was seen many times. CDR3 in amino acids: CSASAAGRGGGDEQFF. For the CDR3, the DNA is TGCAGTGCTTCGGCCGCGGGGCGGGGGGGAGGTGATGAGCAGTTCTTC. The chain combines TRBV20-1 with TRBJ2-1, with 9 bases matching TRBD2. CDR3 length: 16 residues. In germline, CDR1 is DFQATT, CDR2 SNEGSKA (reference sequence). The junction had 16 bases not matched to a gene; V was cut back by 5 bases and J by 8 bases.

This clonotype showed up many times. The chain recombines TRBV24-1 with TRBJ2-7, with D uncertain. The V gene's germline CDR1 is KGHDR and CDR2 SFDVKD. Trimming removed 5 bases at V and 2 bases at J, with 9 bases between. The CDR3 totals 13 residues. CDR3 in amino acids: CATSGTTAYEQYF. The CDR3 bases are TGTGCCACCAGTGGTACTACAGCCTACGAGCAGTACTTC.

This clonotype was seen repeatedly, ten times or more. CDR3 sequence reads: CASSLGTGGSVNTEAFF. The CDR3 DNA reads TGCGCCAGCAGCTTGGGGACAGGAGGGAGCGTGAACACTGAAGCTTTCTTT. V gene TRBV5-1 combines with J gene TRBJ1-1; TRBD1 aligns across 7 bases. CDR3 size: 17 residues. The V segment lost 0 bases and the J segment 0 bases; nucleotides outside the gene matches: 8. Germline V gene data show CDR1 as SGHRS and CDR2 as YFSETQ.

The sample holds many counts of this clonotype. The rearrangement uses TRBV2 and TRBJ2-7; D is tentatively TRBD1 or TRBD2 (5 bases each). V was pared by 2 bases and J by 0 bases, with 11 bases between. Germline V gene sequence: CDR1 SNHLY, CDR2 FYNNEI. The CDR3 is made up of 15 amino acids. CDR3 coding DNA: TGTGCCAGCAGTGAAACTGGGGGAATCTCCTACGAGCAGTACTTC. Translated: CASSETGGISYEQYF. The full variable domain, in which reference TRBV2 and TRBJ2-7 provide the parts outside the CDR3, is EPEVTQTPSHQVTQMGQEVILRCVPISNHLYFYWYRQILGQKVEFLVSFYNNEISEKSEIFDDQFSVERPDGSNFTLKIRSTKLEDSAMYFCASSETGGISYEQYFGPGTRLTVT.

This clonotype has more than one count but fewer than ten. The chain carries TRBV19 and TRBJ2-3; maybe TRBD1 (6 bases). The CDR3 spans 13 residues. With 4 bases removed from V and 5 bases from J, the gap between germline ends came to 10 bases. Germline loops: CDR1 LNHDA, CDR2 SQIVND (reference sequence). The CDR3 nucleotides read TGTGCCAGTAGTACCCAGACAGGAGATACGCAGTATTTT. This codes for CASSTQTGDTQYF.

This clonotype has ten or more counts. The rearrangement links TRBV10-3 to TRBJ2-1; 9 bases align to TRBD1. CDR1 is ENHRY, CDR2 SYGVKD, per germline. The CDR3 consists of 16 residues. Trimming at V came to 5 bases and at J to 7 bases, leaving 12 bases not matched to a gene. In DNA, the CDR3 is TGTGCCATCAGTTTAACGGGACAGGGTGTCACAAATGAGCAGTTCTTC. Protein: CAISLTGQGVTNEQFF.

This clonotype was detected ten times or more. The J gene is TRBJ2-5, the V gene TRBV6-2 or TRBV6-3; no reliable D call. The length of the CDR3 is 15 residues. V gave up 2 bases and J gave up 1 base, with 11 bases separating them. Germline values: CDR1 MNHEY, CDR2 SVGEGT. This chain's CDR3 is CASSYGFGPQETQYF. DNA for the CDR3: TGTGCCAGCAGTTACGGTTTCGGTCCCCAAGAGACCCAGTACTTC.

The chain couples TRBV29-1 to TRBJ2-1; 10 bases fit TRBD2. The J segment lost 8 bases and the V segment lost 4 bases, leaving 5 bases of the junction unmatched. Germline CDR1 and CDR2: SQVTM and ANQGSEA. This CDR3 is 13 amino acids long. CDR3 DNA: TGCAGCGTTGTACTAGCGGGGACATATGAGCAGTTCTTC. Translated: CSVVLAGTYEQFF.

There are many counts of this clonotype. This chain links TRBV5-6 with TRBJ1-2; 7 positions match TRBD1. The CDR3 is made up of 15 amino acids. Germline V lookup: CDR1 SGHDT, CDR2 YYEEEE. The junction had 11 bases not matched to a gene; V was cut back by 5 bases and J by 4 bases. In DNA, the CDR3 is TGTGCCAGCAGTTCACGACCGGGACAGATCTATGGCTACACCTTC. Protein product: CASSSRPGQIYGYTF.

The table lists this clonotype with a few counts. In DNA, the CDR3 is TGTGCCAGCAGTCCTCTAGCGGGGGGGATCCTCAATGAGCAGTTCTTC. Its protein is CASSPLAGGILNEQFF. V is TRBV6-2 or TRBV6-3 and J is TRBJ2-1; 12 bases fit TRBD2. This CDR3 spans 16 amino acids. The V gene's germline CDR1 is MNHEY and CDR2 SVGEGT. Germline trimming cut 5 bases from V and 6 bases from J; bases unmatched to any gene: 8.

This clonotype was found many times. The chain uses TRBV10-3 and TRBJ2-7; D is unresolved. The germline gives CDR1 ENHRY, CDR2 SYGVKD. This CDR3 is built from 13 residues. Trimming took off 4 bases at V and 4 bases at J, with 11 bases between the two ends. The CDR3 is CAISGHGGYEQYF. Here the CDR3 DNA reads TGTGCCATCAGTGGCCACGGTGGGTACGAGCAGTACTTC.

The table lists this clonotype with many counts. The rearrangement links TRBV4-3 to TRBJ1-1; D possibly corresponds to TRBD1 (5 bases). This CDR3 has 15 residues. Germline V gene data show CDR1 as LGHNA and CDR2 as YSLEER. V was shortened by 1 base and J by 3 bases, with 12 bases between the two germline ends. CDR3 in DNA: TGCGCCAGCAGCCAAGTGGGCAGGGTTGACACTGAAGCTTTCTTT. It codes for CASSQVGRVDTEAFF.

This clonotype was recorded many times. The chain uses TRBV5-1 and TRBJ2-7; D remains unclear. Germline values: CDR1 SGHRS, CDR2 YFSETQ. The length of the CDR3 is 15 residues. V lost 0 bases, J lost 0 bases, and 10 bases lay in between. The CDR3 bases are TGCGCCAGCAGCTTGGATTCGGTCCCCTCCTACGAGCAGTACTTC. As protein: CASSLDSVPSYEQYF.

The table lists this clonotype with a few counts. This chain connects TRBV9 to TRBJ1-6; D gene ambiguous. The V gene's germline CDR1 is SGDLS and CDR2 YYNGEE. Trimming cost V 0 bases and J 9 bases, with 10 bases left between them. This CDR3 has 14 amino acids. In nucleotides, the CDR3 is TGTGCCAGCAGCGTAGATCTGAGGCTTTCACCCCTCCACTTT. Residues: CASSVDLRLSPLHF.

Ten or more counts support this clonotype. V and J are TRBV6-4 and TRBJ2-2, with 13 bases lining up with TRBD2. This CDR3 is 15 amino acids long. Trimming cost V 6 bases and J 6 bases; bases outside gene matches: 4. CDR1 MRHNA and CDR2 SNTAGT come from the germline V gene. The CDR3 region has the DNA TGTGCCAGCAGGCGACTAGCGGGGGGCTCCGGGGAGCTGTTTTTT. This encodes CASRRLAGGSGELFF.